What follows describes a single T cell receptor (beta chain). No antigen is known for it. No much larger clone exists at a distance of one base, and base qualities are not known. Receptor amplification or capture employed the immunoSEQ multiplex PCR assay. What TCRdb holds here is the immuneACCESS table cut down to in-frame rearrangements. Part of the clones is not present; checked against another copy, under half of the missing clones reflect an unresolved V gene, and the others are unexplained. The sample table shows under 4,000 clones, and 90% to 95% are seen once. Approximately 23% of the sample rests with the top ten. Starting 14 to 28 days after the autologous transplant, patients began checkpoint therapy, which included ipilimumab at 1 mg/kg intravenously on day 1 of selected weeks. The nivolumab dose was 3 mg/kg intravenously, delivered on day 1 of weeks 1, 4, 7, 10, and every two weeks through week 26. The study was a Phase Ib clinical trial testing combined checkpoint inhibition with ipilimumab and nivolumab as consolidation after autologous stem cell transplantation.

The data belong to a study of ipilimumab plus nivolumab after autologous stem cell transplantation (TCRdb year 2021). A note on the overall study: Trial patients received a median of about 5 ipilimumab doses and 8 nivolumab doses. The myeloma cohort included high-risk transplant-naive patients and patients relapsing within 3 years of a first autologous transplant. The trial enrolled patients with high-risk diffuse large B cell lymphoma, mature T cell lymphoma, or multiple myeloma undergoing autologous transplant. The intent-to-treat population of the trial was made up of under 40 patients. Paper-wide results and their limitations: Combined checkpoint inhibition as post-transplant consolidation was concluded by the authors to appear tolerable. According to the authors, a biologic rationale for studying the approach further came from T cell receptor repertoire, regulatory T cell phenotype and gut microbiota profiles.

CDR1 LNHDA and CDR2 SQIVND were looked up in the germline V gene (reference sequence). Between the V and J ends, shortened by 3 bases and 6 bases respectively, the junction contains 9 bases. Counted from cysteine to phenylalanine, this CDR3 has 12 amino acids. The sequence is cut down to CDR3 DNA, 36 bases in frame from base 1. The input for sequencing was PBMCs, taken in a trial of ipilimumab plus nivolumab as post-transplant consolidation. This chain is built from TRBV19 and TRBJ2-7; no D segment can be confidently identified. This sequence originates from a male donor with multiple myeloma. This receptor has the CDR3 CASSIALSEQYF. The nucleotide sequence reads as follows: TGTGCCAGTAGTATTGCGCTTTCCGAGCAGTACTTC.